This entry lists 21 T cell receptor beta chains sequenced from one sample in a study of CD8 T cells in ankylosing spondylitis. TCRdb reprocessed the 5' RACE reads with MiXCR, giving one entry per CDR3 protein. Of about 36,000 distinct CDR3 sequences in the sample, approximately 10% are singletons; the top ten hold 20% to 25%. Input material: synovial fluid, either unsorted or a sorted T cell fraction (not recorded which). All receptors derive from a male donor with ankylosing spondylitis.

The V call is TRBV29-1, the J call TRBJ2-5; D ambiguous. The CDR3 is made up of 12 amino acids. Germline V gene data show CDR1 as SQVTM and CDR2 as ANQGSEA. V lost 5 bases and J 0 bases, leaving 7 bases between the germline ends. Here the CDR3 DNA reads TGCAGCGTTTTGGTGAACCAAGAGACCCAGTACTTC. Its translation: CSVLVNQETQYF.

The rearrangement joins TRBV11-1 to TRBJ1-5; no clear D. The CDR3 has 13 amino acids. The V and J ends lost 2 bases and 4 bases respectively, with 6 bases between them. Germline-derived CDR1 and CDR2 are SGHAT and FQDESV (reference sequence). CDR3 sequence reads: CASSLLPNQPQHF. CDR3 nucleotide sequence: TGTGCCAGCAGCTTACTCCCGAATCAGCCCCAGCATTTT.

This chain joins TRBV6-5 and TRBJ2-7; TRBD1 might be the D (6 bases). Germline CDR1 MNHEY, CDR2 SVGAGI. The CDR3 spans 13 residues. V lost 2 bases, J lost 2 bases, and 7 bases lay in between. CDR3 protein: CASSYQGTYEQYF. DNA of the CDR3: TGTGCCAGCAGTTACCAGGGGACCTACGAGCAGTACTTC.

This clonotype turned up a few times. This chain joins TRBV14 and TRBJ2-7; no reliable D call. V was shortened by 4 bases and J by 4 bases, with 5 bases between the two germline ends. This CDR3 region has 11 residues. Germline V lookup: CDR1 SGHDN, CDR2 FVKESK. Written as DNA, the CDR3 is TGTGCCAGCAGCCGCGCGTACGAGCAGTACTTC. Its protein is CASSRAYEQYF.

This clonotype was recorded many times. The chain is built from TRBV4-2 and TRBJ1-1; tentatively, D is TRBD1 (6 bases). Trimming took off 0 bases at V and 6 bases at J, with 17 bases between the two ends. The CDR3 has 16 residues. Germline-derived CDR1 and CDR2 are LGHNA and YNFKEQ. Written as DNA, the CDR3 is TGTGCCAGCAGCCAAGACGGGACACCTCGTTGGTCTGAAGCTTTCTTT. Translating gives CASSQDGTPRWSEAFF.

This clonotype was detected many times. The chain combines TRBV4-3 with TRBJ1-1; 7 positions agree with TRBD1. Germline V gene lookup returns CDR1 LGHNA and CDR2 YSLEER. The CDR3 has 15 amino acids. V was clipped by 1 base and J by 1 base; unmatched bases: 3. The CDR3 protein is CASSQGRQGNTEAFF. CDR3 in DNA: TGCGCCAGCAGCCAAGGGAGACAGGGGAACACTGAAGCTTTCTTT.

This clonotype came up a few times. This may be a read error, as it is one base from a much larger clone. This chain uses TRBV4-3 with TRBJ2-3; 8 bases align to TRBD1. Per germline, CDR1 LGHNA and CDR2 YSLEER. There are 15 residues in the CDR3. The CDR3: CASRPGGAGTDMQYF. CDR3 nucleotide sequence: TGCGCCAGCAGACCAGGGGGCGCCGGCACAGATATGCAGTATTTT.

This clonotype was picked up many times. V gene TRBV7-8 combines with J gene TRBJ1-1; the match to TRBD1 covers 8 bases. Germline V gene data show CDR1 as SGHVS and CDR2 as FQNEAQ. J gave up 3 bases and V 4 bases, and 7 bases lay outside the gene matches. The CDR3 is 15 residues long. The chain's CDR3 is CASSWQGARDTEAFF. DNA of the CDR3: TGTGCCAGCAGCTGGCAGGGGGCACGGGACACTGAAGCTTTCTTT.

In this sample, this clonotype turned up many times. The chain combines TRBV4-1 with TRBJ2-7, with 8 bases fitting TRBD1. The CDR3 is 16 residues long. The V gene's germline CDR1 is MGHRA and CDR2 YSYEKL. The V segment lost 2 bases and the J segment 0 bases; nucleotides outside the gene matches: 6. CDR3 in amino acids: CASSQSGTGFSYEQYF. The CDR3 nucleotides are TGCGCCAGCAGCCAATCGGGGACAGGCTTCTCCTACGAGCAGTACTTC.

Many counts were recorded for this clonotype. CDR3 bases: TGTGCCACCAGCAGAGAAGGAGAAGACTACGAGCAGTACTTC. Residues: CATSREGEDYEQYF. The chain joins TRBV15 to TRBJ2-7; no clear D gene. This CDR3 region has 14 residues. Germline V gives CDR1 LNHNV, CDR2 YYDKDF (reference sequence). The V end lost 0 bases, the J end lost 3 bases, and 9 bases lay between the germline ends.

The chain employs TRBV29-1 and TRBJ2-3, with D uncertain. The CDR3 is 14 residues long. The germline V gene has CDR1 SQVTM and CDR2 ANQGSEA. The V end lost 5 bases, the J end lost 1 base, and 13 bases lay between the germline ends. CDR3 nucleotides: TGCAGCGTTATCCGGGCGGTTGGCACAGATACGCAGTATTTT. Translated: CSVIRAVGTDTQYF.

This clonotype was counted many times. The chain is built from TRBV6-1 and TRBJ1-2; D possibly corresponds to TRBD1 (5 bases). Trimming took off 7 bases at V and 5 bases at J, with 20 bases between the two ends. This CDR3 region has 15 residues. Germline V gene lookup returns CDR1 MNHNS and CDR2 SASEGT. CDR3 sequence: CASKAGRGAGYGYTF. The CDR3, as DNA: TGTGCCAGCAAGGCAGGGAGGGGTGCTGGTTATGGCTACACCTTC.

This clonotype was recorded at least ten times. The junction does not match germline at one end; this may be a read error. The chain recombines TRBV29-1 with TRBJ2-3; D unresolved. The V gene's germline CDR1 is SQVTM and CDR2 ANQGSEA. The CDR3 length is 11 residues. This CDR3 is CSVTSGPSSRF. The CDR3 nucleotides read TGCAGCGTGACGTCCGGACCTTCCTCCCGTTTT.

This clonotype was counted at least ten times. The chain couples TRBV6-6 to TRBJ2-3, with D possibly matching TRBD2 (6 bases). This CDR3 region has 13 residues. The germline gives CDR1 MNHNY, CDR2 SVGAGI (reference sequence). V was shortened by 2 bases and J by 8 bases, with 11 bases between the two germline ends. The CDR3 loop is CASSYAARGTQYF. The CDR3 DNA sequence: TGTGCCAGCAGTTACGCAGCGCGGGGTACGCAGTATTTT.

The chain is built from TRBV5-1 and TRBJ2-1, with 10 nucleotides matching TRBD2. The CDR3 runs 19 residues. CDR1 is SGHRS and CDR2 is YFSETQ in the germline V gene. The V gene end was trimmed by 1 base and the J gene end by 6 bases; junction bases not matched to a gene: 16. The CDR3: CASSLLAGGFASGSNEQFF. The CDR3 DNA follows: TGCGCCAGCAGCTTGTTAGCGGGAGGTTTTGCGTCTGGATCCAATGAGCAGTTCTTC.

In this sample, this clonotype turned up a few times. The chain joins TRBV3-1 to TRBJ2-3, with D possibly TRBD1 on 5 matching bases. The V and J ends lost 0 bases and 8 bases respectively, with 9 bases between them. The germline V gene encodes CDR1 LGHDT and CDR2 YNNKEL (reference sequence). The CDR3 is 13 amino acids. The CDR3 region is CASSQDRVGTQYF. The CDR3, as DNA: TGTGCCAGCAGCCAAGACAGGGTTGGTACGCAGTATTTT.

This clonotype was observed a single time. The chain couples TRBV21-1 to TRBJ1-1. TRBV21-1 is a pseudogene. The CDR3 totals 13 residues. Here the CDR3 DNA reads TGTGCCAGCAGCAAATATGGGTTTGCTGAAGCTTCCTTT. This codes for CASSKYGFAEASF.

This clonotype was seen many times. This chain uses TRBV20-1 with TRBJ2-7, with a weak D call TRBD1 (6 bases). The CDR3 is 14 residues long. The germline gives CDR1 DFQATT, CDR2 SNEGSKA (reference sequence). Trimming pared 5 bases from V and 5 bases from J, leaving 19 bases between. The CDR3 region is CSAGGPAGDNEQYF. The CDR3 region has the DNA TGCAGTGCTGGGGGTCCGGCCGGGGACAACGAGCAGTACTTC.

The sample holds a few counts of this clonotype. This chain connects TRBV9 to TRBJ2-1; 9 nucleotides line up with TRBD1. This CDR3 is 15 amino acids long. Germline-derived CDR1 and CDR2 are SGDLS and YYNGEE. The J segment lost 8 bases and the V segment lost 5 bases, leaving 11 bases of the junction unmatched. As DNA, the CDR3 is TGTGCCAGCAGTAGTCCGGGACAGGGATCCTATGAGCAGTTCTTC. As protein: CASSSPGQGSYEQFF.

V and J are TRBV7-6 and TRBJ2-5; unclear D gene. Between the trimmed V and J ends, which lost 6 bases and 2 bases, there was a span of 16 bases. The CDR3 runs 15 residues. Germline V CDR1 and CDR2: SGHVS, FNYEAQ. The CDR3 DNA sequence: TGTGCCAGCAGTCTGGACCCCGGGCCGCAAGAGACCCAGTACTTC. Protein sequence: CASSLDPGPQETQYF.

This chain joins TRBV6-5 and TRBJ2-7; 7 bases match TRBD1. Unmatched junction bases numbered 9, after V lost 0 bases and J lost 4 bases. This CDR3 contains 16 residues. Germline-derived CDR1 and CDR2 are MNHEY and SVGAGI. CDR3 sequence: CASSYSSGNRGYEQYF. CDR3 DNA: TGTGCCAGCAGTTACTCGTCCGGGAACAGGGGTTACGAGCAGTACTTC.